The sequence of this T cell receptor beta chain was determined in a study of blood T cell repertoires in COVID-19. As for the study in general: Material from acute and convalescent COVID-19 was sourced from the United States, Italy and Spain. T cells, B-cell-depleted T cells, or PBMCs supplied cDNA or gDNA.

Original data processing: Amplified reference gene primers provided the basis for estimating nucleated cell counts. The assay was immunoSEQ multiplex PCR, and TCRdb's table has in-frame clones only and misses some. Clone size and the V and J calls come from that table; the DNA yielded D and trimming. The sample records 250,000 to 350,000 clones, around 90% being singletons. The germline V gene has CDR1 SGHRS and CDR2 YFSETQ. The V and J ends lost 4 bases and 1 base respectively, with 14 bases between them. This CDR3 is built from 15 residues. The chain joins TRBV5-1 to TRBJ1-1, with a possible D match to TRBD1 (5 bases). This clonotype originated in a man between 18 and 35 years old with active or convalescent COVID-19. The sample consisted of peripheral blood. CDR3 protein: CASSQLDSWNTEAFF. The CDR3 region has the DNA TGCGCCAGCAGCCAACTTGACAGTTGGAACACTGAAGCTTTCTTT.